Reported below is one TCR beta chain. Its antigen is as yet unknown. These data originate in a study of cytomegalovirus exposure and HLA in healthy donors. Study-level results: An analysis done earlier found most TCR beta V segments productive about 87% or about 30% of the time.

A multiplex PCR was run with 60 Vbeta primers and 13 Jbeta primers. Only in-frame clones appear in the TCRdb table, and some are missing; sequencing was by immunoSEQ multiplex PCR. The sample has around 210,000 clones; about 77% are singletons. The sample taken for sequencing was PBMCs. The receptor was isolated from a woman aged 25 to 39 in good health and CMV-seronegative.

DNA of the CDR3: TGTGCCAGCAGGAAGGGGGTTCGAATAGGGAATTCACCCCTCCACTTT. This sequence encodes CASRKGVRIGNSPLHF. The chain is built from TRBV6-4 and TRBJ1-6, with a possible D match to TRBD1 (6 bases). Trimming took off 6 bases at V and 7 bases at J, with 19 bases between the two ends. The length of the CDR3 is 16 residues. Germline lookup yields CDR1 MRHNA and CDR2 SNTAGT.